A selection of T cell receptor beta chains follows, all from one sample in a study of T cells in Graves' hyperthyroidism and ophthalmopathy. TCRdb re-analysed the multiplex PCR reads in MiXCR, keeping a single row per CDR3 protein. Of fewer than 350,000 distinct CDR3 sequences listed, roughly 19% are singletons. The sequencing input was blood. Receptor source: a middle-aged man with Graves' ophthalmopathy. Each CDR3 is given with its conserved first and last residue. A D gene is named only where the DNA matches it firmly. Size is stated for part of the rows, as once, few or many counts, or as a class when the clone is expanded.

V gene: TRBV18
D gene: -
CDR3 length: 17
clone size: -
J gene: TRBJ1-1
CDR3 DNA: TGTGCCAGCTCACCGTTGCCCGGGCAGGGCTGGGCCACTGAAGCTTTCTTT
CDR3 protein: CASSPLPGQGWATEAFF

V gene: TRBV12-3/TRBV12-4
D gene: -
CDR3 length: 13
clone size: many
J gene: TRBJ1-1
CDR3 DNA: TGTGCCAGCAGCACCAAGGAGGGCACTGAAGCTTTCTTT
CDR3 protein: CASSTKEGTEAFF

V gene: TRBV30
D gene: TRBD1
CDR3 length: 13
clone size: few
J gene: TRBJ2-7
CDR3 DNA: TGTGCCTGGAGTGAGGGACAGGCGTACGAGCAGTACTTC
CDR3 protein: CAWSEGQAYEQYF

V gene: TRBV20-1
D gene: -
CDR3 length: 13
clone size: many
J gene: TRBJ1-6
CDR3 DNA: TGCAGTGCCCGGACGGATCCGAATTCACCCCTCCACTTT
CDR3 protein: CSARTDPNSPLHF

V gene: TRBV7-8
D gene: -
CDR3 length: 14
clone size: many
J gene: TRBJ1-4
CDR3 DNA: TGTGCCAGCAGCCGATATACCGGGACCGAAAAACTGTTTTTT
CDR3 protein: CASSRYTGTEKLFF

V gene: TRBV5-1
D gene: -
CDR3 length: 14
clone size: -
J gene: TRBJ2-2
CDR3 DNA: TGCGCCAGCAGCTTTAGGGTAGACACCGGGGAGCTGTTTTTT
CDR3 protein: CASSFRVDTGELFF

V gene: TRBV28
D gene: TRBD2
CDR3 length: 13
clone size: few
J gene: TRBJ2-1
CDR3 DNA: TGTGCCGCTGGACTAGCGCCCTACAATGAGCAGTTCTTC
CDR3 protein: CAAGLAPYNEQFF

V gene: TRBV20-1
D gene: TRBD2
CDR3 length: 16
clone size: few
J gene: TRBJ2-3
CDR3 DNA: TGCAGTGCTAGCGGTCTCGCGGGAGTGGGCACAGATACGCAGTATTTT
CDR3 protein: CSASGLAGVGTDTQYF

V gene: TRBV28
D gene: -
CDR3 length: 13
clone size: many
J gene: TRBJ2-1
CDR3 DNA: TGTGCCAGCAGCTTGGGGGAGCTCGATGAGCAGTTCTTC
CDR3 protein: CASSLGELDEQFF

V gene: TRBV28
D gene: -
CDR3 length: 14
clone size: many
J gene: TRBJ2-7
CDR3 DNA: TGTGCCAGCAGGCCCGGGTCCCTCTCCTACGAGCAGTACTTC
CDR3 protein: CASRPGSLSYEQYF

V gene: TRBV28
D gene: -
CDR3 length: 14
clone size: many
J gene: TRBJ2-7
CDR3 DNA: TGTGCCAGCAGCGATCTTAGAGCCCTCTACGAGCAGTACTTC
CDR3 protein: CASSDLRALYEQYF

V gene: TRBV4-2
D gene: TRBD2
CDR3 length: 19
clone size: -
J gene: TRBJ2-5
CDR3 DNA: TGTGCCAGCAGCCCGTTAGGACTAGCGGGAGGGGATTTCCAAGAGACCCAGTACTTC
CDR3 protein: CASSPLGLAGGDFQETQYF

V gene: TRBV5-1
D gene: TRBD2
CDR3 length: 16
clone size: few
J gene: TRBJ2-1
CDR3 DNA: TGCGCCAGCAGCCGACAAGCGGGAGGGCCCAACAATGAGCAGTTCTTC
CDR3 protein: CASSRQAGGPNNEQFF

V gene: TRBV19
D gene: TRBD2
CDR3 length: 16
clone size: -
J gene: TRBJ2-1
CDR3 DNA: TGTGCCAGTAGTATCTGGGGACTAGAGCCCAGCGATGAGCAGTTCTTC
CDR3 protein: CASSIWGLEPSDEQFF

V gene: TRBV29-1
D gene: -
CDR3 length: 12
clone size: -
J gene: TRBJ1-2
CDR3 DNA: TGCAGCGTTCAGGGCCGAAACTATGGCTACACCTTC
CDR3 protein: CSVQGRNYGYTF

V gene: TRBV20-1
D gene: TRBD1
CDR3 length: 14
clone size: -
J gene: TRBJ1-1
CDR3 DNA: TGCAGTGCTAGAGCGGGACAGGCCCGGGTGGAAGCTTTCTTT
CDR3 protein: CSARAGQARVEAFF

V gene: TRBV27
D gene: TRBD1
CDR3 length: 15
clone size: few
J gene: TRBJ1-3
CDR3 DNA: TGTGCCAGCAGTTCCGACAGGGACTCTGGAAACACCATATATTTT
CDR3 protein: CASSSDRDSGNTIYF

V gene: TRBV6-2/TRBV6-3
D gene: -
CDR3 length: 14
clone size: -
J gene: TRBJ2-5
CDR3 DNA: TGTGCCAGCAGTTACGGCGGGATCCCTGAGACCCAGTACTTC
CDR3 protein: CASSYGGIPETQYF

V gene: TRBV13
D gene: TRBD2
CDR3 length: 17
clone size: many
J gene: TRBJ2-5
CDR3 DNA: TGTGCCAGCAGCCCCGGACTAGCGGGAGTGGAGGAAGAGACCCAGTACTTC
CDR3 protein: CASSPGLAGVEEETQYF

V gene: TRBV20-1
D gene: -
CDR3 length: 14
clone size: -
J gene: TRBJ2-3
CDR3 DNA: TGCAGTGCTAGTGCGGGGTCTAGCACAGATACGCAGTATTTT
CDR3 protein: CSASAGSSTDTQYF

V gene: TRBV9
D gene: -
CDR3 length: 12
clone size: -
J gene: TRBJ2-3
CDR3 DNA: TGTGCCAGCAGCGCCAGGTCCGATACGCAGTATTTT
CDR3 protein: CASSARSDTQYF

V gene: TRBV20-1
D gene: TRBD2
CDR3 length: 14
clone size: -
J gene: TRBJ2-3
CDR3 DNA: TGCAGTGCTTTAGCGGGAGGGCACACAGATACGCAGTATTTT
CDR3 protein: CSALAGGHTDTQYF

V gene: TRBV9
D gene: -
CDR3 length: 14
clone size: few
J gene: TRBJ2-2
CDR3 DNA: TGTGCCAGCAGCGTAAGGGGGGATCCCGGGGAGCTGTTTTTT
CDR3 protein: CASSVRGDPGELFF

V gene: TRBV5-8
D gene: TRBD1
CDR3 length: 14
clone size: few
J gene: TRBJ1-2
CDR3 DNA: TGTGCCAGCAGCTTGACAGGGGCTTATGATGGCTACACCTTC
CDR3 protein: CASSLTGAYDGYTF

V gene: TRBV30
D gene: -
CDR3 length: 15
clone size: many
J gene: TRBJ1-1
CDR3 DNA: TGTGCCTGGAGTGTCGAAGGGGTGGGGGACACTGAAGCTTTCTTT
CDR3 protein: CAWSVEGVGDTEAFF

V gene: TRBV12-3/TRBV12-4
D gene: -
CDR3 length: 15
clone size: -
J gene: TRBJ1-6
CDR3 DNA: TGTGCCAGCAGTTTGTTCAGGGGCGCGTATTCACCCCTCCACTTT
CDR3 protein: CASSLFRGAYSPLHF

V gene: TRBV9
D gene: -
CDR3 length: 13
clone size: -
J gene: TRBJ2-7
CDR3 DNA: TGTGCCAGCAGTCCAAACAGCCACTACGAGCAGTACTTC
CDR3 protein: CASSPNSHYEQYF

V gene: TRBV10-3
D gene: -
CDR3 length: 14
clone size: few
J gene: TRBJ1-3
CDR3 DNA: TGTGCCATCAGTGACAGCCTCTCTGGAAACACCATATATTTT
CDR3 protein: CAISDSLSGNTIYF

V gene: TRBV2
D gene: TRBD2
CDR3 length: 17
clone size: -
J gene: TRBJ2-1
CDR3 DNA: TGTGCCAGCAGTGGATCCGCTAGCGGGAAGAGACACAATGAGCAGTTCTTC
CDR3 protein: CASSGSASGKRHNEQFF

V gene: TRBV2
D gene: -
CDR3 length: 14
clone size: few
J gene: TRBJ2-1
CDR3 DNA: TGTGCCAGCATTATAGCTGATGTCTACAATGAGCAGTTCTTC
CDR3 protein: CASIIADVYNEQFF

V gene: TRBV30
D gene: TRBD1
CDR3 length: 11
clone size: many
J gene: TRBJ1-1
CDR3 DNA: TGTGCCTGGAGTGGGACAGGGAGGGCTTTCTTT
CDR3 protein: CAWSGTGRAFF

V gene: TRBV12-3/TRBV12-4
D gene: TRBD2
CDR3 length: 14
clone size: many
J gene: TRBJ2-2
CDR3 DNA: TGTGCCAGCAGTCTAGCGGGGGGGACCGGGGAGCTGTTTTTT
CDR3 protein: CASSLAGGTGELFF

V gene: TRBV2
D gene: -
CDR3 length: 15
clone size: many
J gene: TRBJ2-2
CDR3 DNA: TGTGCCAGCAGTGAAGCGCCGGGTACGACCGGGGAGCTGTTTTTT
CDR3 protein: CASSEAPGTTGELFF

V gene: TRBV5-6
D gene: TRBD2
CDR3 length: 15
clone size: -
J gene: TRBJ2-7
CDR3 DNA: TGTGCCAGCAGCGGGGGACTAGCGGGATCGGGGGAGCAGTACTTC
CDR3 protein: CASSGGLAGSGEQYF

V gene: TRBV6-1
D gene: -
CDR3 length: 13
clone size: many
J gene: TRBJ2-3
CDR3 DNA: TGTGCCAGCAGCTTAGGCCTCGCAGATACGCAGTATTTT
CDR3 protein: CASSLGLADTQYF

V gene: TRBV6-1
D gene: -
CDR3 length: 17
clone size: many
J gene: TRBJ1-5
CDR3 DNA: TGTGCCAGCAGTGAAGCTTGGGGTCGAGGAGGCAATCAGCCCCAGCATTTT
CDR3 protein: CASSEAWGRGGNQPQHF

V gene: TRBV5-6
D gene: -
CDR3 length: 15
clone size: -
J gene: TRBJ1-3
CDR3 DNA: TGTGCCAGCAGCTTGGTAGGGGACTCTGGAAACACCATATATTTT
CDR3 protein: CASSLVGDSGNTIYF

V gene: TRBV11-1
D gene: -
CDR3 length: 15
clone size: many
J gene: TRBJ2-2
CDR3 DNA: TGTGCCAGCAGCCCGGATCTCTTCAACACCGGGGAGCTGTTTTTT
CDR3 protein: CASSPDLFNTGELFF

V gene: TRBV7-3
D gene: -
CDR3 length: 13
clone size: many
J gene: TRBJ2-1
CDR3 DNA: TGTGCCAGCAGCCAGGGACGGAACAATGAGCAGTTCTTC
CDR3 protein: CASSQGRNNEQFF

V gene: TRBV6-2/TRBV6-3
D gene: -
CDR3 length: 14
clone size: many
J gene: TRBJ2-7
CDR3 DNA: TGTGCCAGCAGTTACGGGGGGACCGTCTACGAGCAGTACTTC
CDR3 protein: CASSYGGTVYEQYF

V gene: TRBV11-2
D gene: -
CDR3 length: 17
clone size: many
J gene: TRBJ2-7
CDR3 DNA: TGTGCCAGCAGCTTAGAATTTCTAGGCGGGTCGATCGACGAGCAGTACTTC
CDR3 protein: CASSLEFLGGSIDEQYF

V gene: TRBV18
D gene: -
CDR3 length: 15
clone size: -
J gene: TRBJ2-3
CDR3 DNA: TGTGCCAGCTCACCGGGACAAGTAGTCACAGATACGCAGTATTTT
CDR3 protein: CASSPGQVVTDTQYF

V gene: TRBV6-1
D gene: TRBD1
CDR3 length: 16
clone size: -
J gene: TRBJ2-7
CDR3 DNA: TGTGCCAGCAGTCGACCCCGGGGACAGGGCCTCTACGAGCAGTACTTC
CDR3 protein: CASSRPRGQGLYEQYF

V gene: TRBV2
D gene: TRBD2
CDR3 length: 16
clone size: -
J gene: TRBJ2-1
CDR3 DNA: TGTGCCAGCAGCCCACTAGCGGGAGCTCGGGACAATGAGCAGTTCTTC
CDR3 protein: CASSPLAGARDNEQFF

V gene: TRBV5-1
D gene: -
CDR3 length: 15
clone size: many
J gene: TRBJ1-2
CDR3 DNA: TGCGCCAGCAGCCCGGACCGGGACACCTACTATGGCTACACCTTC
CDR3 protein: CASSPDRDTYYGYTF

V gene: TRBV6-1
D gene: -
CDR3 length: 15
clone size: many
J gene: TRBJ2-6
CDR3 DNA: TGTGCCAGCAGTGAAGGGGGCTCTGGGGCCAACGTCCTGACTTTC
CDR3 protein: CASSEGGSGANVLTF

V gene: TRBV28
D gene: -
CDR3 length: 18
clone size: few
J gene: TRBJ2-3
CDR3 DNA: TGTGCCAGCAGTTCAGACATCGGCTCTACCCTTAGCACAGATACGCAGTATTTT
CDR3 protein: CASSSDIGSTLSTDTQYF

V gene: TRBV12-3/TRBV12-4
D gene: TRBD1
CDR3 length: 14
clone size: many
J gene: TRBJ2-2
CDR3 DNA: TGTGCCAGCAGTTTCCTACAGGGGACCGGGGAGCTGTTTTTT
CDR3 protein: CASSFLQGTGELFF

V gene: TRBV7-8
D gene: TRBD2
CDR3 length: 16
clone size: many
J gene: TRBJ2-7
CDR3 DNA: TGTGCCAGCAGCTCGTGGACTAGCGGGAGAGGCTACGAGCAGTACTTC
CDR3 protein: CASSSWTSGRGYEQYF

V gene: TRBV20-1
D gene: -
CDR3 length: 14
clone size: -
J gene: TRBJ1-5
CDR3 DNA: TGCAGTGCAAATACCGGGCCCATCAATCAGCCCCAGCATTTT
CDR3 protein: CSANTGPINQPQHF

V gene: TRBV12-3/TRBV12-4
D gene: -
CDR3 length: 11
clone size: many
J gene: TRBJ2-7
CDR3 DNA: TGTGCCAGCAGTTTGGGACACGAGCAGTACTTC
CDR3 protein: CASSLGHEQYF

V gene: TRBV9
D gene: -
CDR3 length: 16
clone size: few
J gene: TRBJ2-5
CDR3 DNA: TGTGCCAGCAGCGACCGTTTTGGGGGGCGACAAGAGACCCAGTACTTC
CDR3 protein: CASSDRFGGRQETQYF

V gene: TRBV28
D gene: -
CDR3 length: 14
clone size: -
J gene: TRBJ1-6
CDR3 DNA: TGTGCCAGCAGTTTTGGTCGGATTAATTCACCCCTCCACTTT
CDR3 protein: CASSFGRINSPLHF